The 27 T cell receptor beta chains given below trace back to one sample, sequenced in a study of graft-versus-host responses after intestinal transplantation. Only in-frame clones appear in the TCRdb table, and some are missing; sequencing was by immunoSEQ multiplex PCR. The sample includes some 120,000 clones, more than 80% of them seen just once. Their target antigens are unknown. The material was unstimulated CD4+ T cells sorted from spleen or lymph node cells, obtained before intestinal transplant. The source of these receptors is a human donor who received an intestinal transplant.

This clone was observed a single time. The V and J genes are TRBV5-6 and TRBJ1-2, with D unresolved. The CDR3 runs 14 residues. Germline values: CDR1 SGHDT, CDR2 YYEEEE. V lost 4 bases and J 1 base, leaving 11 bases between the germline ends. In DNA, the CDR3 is TGTGCCAGCAGCCACTCGACGGTTAACTATGGCTACACCTTC. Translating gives CASSHSTVNYGYTF.

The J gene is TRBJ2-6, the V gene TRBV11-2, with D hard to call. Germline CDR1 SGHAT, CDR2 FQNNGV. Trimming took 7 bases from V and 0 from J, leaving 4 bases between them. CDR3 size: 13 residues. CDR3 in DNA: TGTGCCAGCACCTTCTCTGGGGCCAACGTCCTGACTTTC. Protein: CASTFSGANVLTF.

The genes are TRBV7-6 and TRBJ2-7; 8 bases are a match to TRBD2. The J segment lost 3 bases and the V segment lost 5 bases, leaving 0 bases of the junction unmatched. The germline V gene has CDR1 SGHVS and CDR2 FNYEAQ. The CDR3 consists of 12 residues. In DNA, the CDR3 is TGTGCCAGCAGCCGGGGGGGCTACGAGCAGTACTTC. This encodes CASSRGGYEQYF. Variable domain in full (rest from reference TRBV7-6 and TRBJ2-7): GAGVSQSPRYKVTKRGQDVALRCDPISGHVSLYWYRQALGQGPEFLTYFNYEAQQDKSGLPNDRFSAERPEGSISTLTIQRTEQRDSAMYRCASSRGGYEQYFGPGTRLTVT.

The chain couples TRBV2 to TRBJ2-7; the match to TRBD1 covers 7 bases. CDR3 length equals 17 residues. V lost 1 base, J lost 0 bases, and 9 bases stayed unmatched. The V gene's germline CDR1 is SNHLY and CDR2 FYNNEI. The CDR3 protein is CASSEEGAGTLSYEQYF. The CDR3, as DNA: TGTGCCAGCAGTGAAGAGGGGGCAGGAACCCTCTCCTACGAGCAGTACTTC.

CDR3 sequence (DNA): TGTGCCAGCAGTTACTGGCGGGGGAAAGAGACCCAGTACTTC. Amino acid sequence: CASSYWRGKETQYF. V usage is TRBV6-6 and J usage is TRBJ2-5, with 7 nucleotides matching TRBD2. After removal of 1 base from V and 3 bases from J, the junction contained 2 bases not matched to a gene. In germline, CDR1 is MNHNY, CDR2 SVGAGI (reference sequence). This CDR3 region has 14 residues.

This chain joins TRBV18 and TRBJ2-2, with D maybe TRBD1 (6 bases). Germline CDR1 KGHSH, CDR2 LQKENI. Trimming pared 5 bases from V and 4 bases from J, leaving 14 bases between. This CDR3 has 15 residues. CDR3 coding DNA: TGTGCCAGCTCAACCCGGGACATTCTCACCGGGGAGCTGTTTTTT. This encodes CASSTRDILTGELFF.

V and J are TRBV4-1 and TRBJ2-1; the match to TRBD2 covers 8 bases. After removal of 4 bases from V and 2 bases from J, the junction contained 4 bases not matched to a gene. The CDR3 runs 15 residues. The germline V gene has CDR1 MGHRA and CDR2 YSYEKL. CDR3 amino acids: CASSRPRGAYNEQFF. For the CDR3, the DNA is TGCGCCAGCAGCCGACCGCGGGGGGCCTACAATGAGCAGTTCTTC.

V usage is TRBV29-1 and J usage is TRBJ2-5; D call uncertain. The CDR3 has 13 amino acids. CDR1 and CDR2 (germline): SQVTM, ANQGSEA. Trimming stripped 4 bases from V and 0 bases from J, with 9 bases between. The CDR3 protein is CSVVGSYQETQYF. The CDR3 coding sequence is TGCAGCGTTGTAGGTTCGTACCAAGAGACCCAGTACTTC.

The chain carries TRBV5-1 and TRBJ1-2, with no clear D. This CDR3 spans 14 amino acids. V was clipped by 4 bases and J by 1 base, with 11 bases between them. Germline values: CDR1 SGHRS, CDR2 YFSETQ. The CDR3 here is CASSEQSHNYGYTF. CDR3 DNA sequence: TGCGCCAGCAGCGAACAGTCACATAACTATGGCTACACCTTC.

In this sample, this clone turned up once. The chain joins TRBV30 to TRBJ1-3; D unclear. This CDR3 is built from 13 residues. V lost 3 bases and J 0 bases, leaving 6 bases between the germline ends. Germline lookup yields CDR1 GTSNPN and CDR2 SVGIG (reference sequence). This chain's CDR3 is CAWSGNSGNTIYF. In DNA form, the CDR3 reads TGTGCCTGGAGCGGGAACTCTGGAAACACCATATATTTT.

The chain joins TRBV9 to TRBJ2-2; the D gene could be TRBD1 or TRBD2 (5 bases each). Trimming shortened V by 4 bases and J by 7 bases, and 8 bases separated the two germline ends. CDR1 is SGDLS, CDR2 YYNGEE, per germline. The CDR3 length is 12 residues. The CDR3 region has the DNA TGTGCCAGCAGCTCTGGGGGCGGGGAGCTGTTTTTT. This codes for CASSSGGGELFF.

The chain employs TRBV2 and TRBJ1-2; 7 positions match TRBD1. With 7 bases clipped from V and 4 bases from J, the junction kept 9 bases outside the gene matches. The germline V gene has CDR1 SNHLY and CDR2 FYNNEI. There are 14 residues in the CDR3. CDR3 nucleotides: TGTGCCAGCAATGACAGGGAACCTCCCTATGGCTACACCTTC. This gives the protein CASNDREPPYGYTF.

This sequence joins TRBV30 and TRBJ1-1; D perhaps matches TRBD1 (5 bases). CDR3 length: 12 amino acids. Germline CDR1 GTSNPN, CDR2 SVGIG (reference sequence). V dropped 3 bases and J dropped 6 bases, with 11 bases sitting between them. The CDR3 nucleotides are TGTGCCTGGAGAGGCGGGGCGGCTGAAGCTTTCTTT. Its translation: CAWRGGAAEAFF.

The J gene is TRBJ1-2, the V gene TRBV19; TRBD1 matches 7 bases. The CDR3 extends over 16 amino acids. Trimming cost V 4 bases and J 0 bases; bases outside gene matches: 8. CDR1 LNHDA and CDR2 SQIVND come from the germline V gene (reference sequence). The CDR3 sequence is CASSRQGQVTNYGYTF. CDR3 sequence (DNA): TGTGCCAGTAGTAGACAAGGACAGGTTACTAACTATGGCTACACCTTC.

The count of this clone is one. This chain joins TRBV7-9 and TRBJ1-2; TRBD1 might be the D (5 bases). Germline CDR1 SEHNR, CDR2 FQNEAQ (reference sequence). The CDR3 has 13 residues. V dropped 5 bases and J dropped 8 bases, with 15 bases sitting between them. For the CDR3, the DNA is TGTGCCAGCAGCCAAGAGGGGATCGGCGGCTACACCTTC. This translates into CASSQEGIGGYTF.

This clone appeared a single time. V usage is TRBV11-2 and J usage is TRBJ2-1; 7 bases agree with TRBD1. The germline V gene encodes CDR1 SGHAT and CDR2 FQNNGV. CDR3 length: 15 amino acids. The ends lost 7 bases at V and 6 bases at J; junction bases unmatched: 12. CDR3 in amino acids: CASTTGEIYFNEQFF. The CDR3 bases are TGTGCCAGCACCACAGGGGAAATTTACTTCAATGAGCAGTTCTTC.

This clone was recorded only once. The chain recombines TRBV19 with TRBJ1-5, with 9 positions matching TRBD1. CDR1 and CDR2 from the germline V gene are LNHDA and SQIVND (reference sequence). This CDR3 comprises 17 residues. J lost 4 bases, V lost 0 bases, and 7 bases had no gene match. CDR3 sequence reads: CASSIDRGQGLNQPQHF. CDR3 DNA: TGTGCCAGTAGTATAGATCGTGGACAGGGGCTGAATCAGCCCCAGCATTTT. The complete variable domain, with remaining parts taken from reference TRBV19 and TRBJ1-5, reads DGGITQSPKYLFRKEGQNVTLSCEQNLNHDAMYWYRQDPGQGLRLIYYSQIVNDFQKGDIAEGYSVSREKKESFPLTVTSAQKNPTAFYLCASSIDRGQGLNQPQHFGDGTRLSIL.

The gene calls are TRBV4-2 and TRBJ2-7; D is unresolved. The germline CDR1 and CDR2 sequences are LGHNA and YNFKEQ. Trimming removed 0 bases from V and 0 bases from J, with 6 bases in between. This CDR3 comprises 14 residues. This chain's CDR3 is CASSQEQISYEQYF. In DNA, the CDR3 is TGTGCCAGCAGCCAAGAACAAATCTCCTACGAGCAGTACTTC.

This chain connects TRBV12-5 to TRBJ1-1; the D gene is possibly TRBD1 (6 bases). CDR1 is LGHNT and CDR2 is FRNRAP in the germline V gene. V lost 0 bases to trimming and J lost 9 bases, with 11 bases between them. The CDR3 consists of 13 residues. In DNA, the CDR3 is TGTGCTAGTGGTTTGGTTGCAGGGGAAAAAGCTTTCTTT. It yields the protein CASGLVAGEKAFF.

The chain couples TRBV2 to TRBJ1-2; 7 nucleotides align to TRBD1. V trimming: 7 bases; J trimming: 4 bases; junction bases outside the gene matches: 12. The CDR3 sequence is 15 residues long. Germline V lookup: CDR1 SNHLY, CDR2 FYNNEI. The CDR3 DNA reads TGTGCCAGCACAGAACAGGGGCGGGTGAGCTATGGCTACACCTTC. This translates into CASTEQGRVSYGYTF.

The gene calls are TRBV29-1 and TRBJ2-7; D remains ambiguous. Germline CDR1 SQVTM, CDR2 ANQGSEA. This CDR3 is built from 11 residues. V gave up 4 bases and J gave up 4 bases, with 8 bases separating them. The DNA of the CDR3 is TGCAGCGTTGGTGTGGGATACGAGCAGTACTTC. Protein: CSVGVGYEQYF.

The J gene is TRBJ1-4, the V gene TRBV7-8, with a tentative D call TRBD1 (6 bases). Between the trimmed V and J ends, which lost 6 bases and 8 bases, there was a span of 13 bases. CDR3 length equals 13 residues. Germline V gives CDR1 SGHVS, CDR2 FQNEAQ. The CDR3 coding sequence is TGTGCCAGCAGAGGGCAGGGGAGAGAAAAACTGTTTTTT. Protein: CASRGQGREKLFF.

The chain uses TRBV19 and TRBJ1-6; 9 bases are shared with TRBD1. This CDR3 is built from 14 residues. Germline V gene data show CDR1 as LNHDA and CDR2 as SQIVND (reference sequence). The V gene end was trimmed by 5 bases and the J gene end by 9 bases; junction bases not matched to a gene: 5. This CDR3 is CASSWDRDSSPLHF. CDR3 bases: TGTGCCAGTAGTTGGGACAGGGATAGTTCACCCCTCCACTTT.

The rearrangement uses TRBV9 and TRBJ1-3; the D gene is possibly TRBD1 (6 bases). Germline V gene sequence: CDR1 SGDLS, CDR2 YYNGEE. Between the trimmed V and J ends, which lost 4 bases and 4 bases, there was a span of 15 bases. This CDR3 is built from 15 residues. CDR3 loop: CASSRFGGEGNTIYF. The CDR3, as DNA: TGTGCCAGCAGCAGGTTTGGGGGCGAAGGAAACACCATATATTTT.

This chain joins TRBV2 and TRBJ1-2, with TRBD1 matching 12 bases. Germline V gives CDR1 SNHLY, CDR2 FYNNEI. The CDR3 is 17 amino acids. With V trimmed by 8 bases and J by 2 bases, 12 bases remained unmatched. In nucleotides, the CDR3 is TGTGCCAGCCCTCGAAAATCAGGGACAGGGGGCAACTATGGCTACACCTTC. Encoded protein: CASPRKSGTGGNYGYTF.

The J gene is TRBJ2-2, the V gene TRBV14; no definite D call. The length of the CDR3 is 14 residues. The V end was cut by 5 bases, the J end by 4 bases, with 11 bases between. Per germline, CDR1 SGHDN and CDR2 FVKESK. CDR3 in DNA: TGTGCCAGCAGCAGCCGGGCCCCCACCGGGGAGCTGTTTTTT. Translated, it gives CASSSRAPTGELFF.

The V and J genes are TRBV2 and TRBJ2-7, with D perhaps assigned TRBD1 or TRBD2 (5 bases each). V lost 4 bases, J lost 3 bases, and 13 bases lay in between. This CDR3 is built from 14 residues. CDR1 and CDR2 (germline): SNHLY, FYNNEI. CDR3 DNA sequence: TGTGCCAGCAGTGCCGGGACCCCGATCTACGAGCAGTACTTC. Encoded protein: CASSAGTPIYEQYF.